This T cell receptor beta chain derives from a study of PD-1 blockade in classical Hodgkin lymphoma. Study-level information: Patients received nivolumab 3 mg/kg intravenously every 2 weeks. Whole-study findings and limits: Prior therapy or disease activity may underlie the repertoire differences, whose causes remain undefined. TCR diversity at baseline was reported to be reduced in newly diagnosed patients relative to healthy donors.

Worth noting for this clone: Its antigen is as yet unknown.

The CDR3 runs to 19 residues. V shed 0 bases, J shed 0 bases, and the junction held 3 bases outside the gene matches. Germline-derived CDR1 and CDR2 are MDHEN and SYDVKM. This table comes from immunoSEQ multiplex PCR, and its TCRdb copy is limited to in-frame clones, with some not included. The data contain 120,000 to 150,000 clones, around 84% of them singletons. No patient escaped relapse after autologous stem cell transplantation, and brentuximab vedotin exposure varied. The chain carries TRBV28 and TRBJ2-3, with 16 bases matching TRBD2. Sequenced here: peripheral blood mononuclear cells (PBMCs), sampled before the second cycle of nivolumab. The receptor comes from a human donor with classical Hodgkin lymphoma. CDR3 residues: CASSLWGLAGGPSTDTQYF. In nucleotides, the CDR3 is TGTGCCAGCAGTTTATGGGGACTAGCGGGAGGGCCAAGCACAGATACGCAGTATTTT.